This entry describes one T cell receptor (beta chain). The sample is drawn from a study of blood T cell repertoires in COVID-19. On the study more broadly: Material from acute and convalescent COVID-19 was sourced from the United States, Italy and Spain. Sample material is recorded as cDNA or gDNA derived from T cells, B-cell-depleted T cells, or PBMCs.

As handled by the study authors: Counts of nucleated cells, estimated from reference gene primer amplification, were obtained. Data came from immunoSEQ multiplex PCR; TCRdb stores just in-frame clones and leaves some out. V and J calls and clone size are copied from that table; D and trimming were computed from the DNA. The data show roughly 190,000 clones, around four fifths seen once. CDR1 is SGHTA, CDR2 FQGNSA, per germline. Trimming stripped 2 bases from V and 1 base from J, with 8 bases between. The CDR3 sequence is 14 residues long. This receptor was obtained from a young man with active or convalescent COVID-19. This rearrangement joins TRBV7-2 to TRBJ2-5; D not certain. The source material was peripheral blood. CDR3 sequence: CASSLTSTQETQYF. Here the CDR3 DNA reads TGTGCCAGCAGCTTAACGTCTACCCAAGAGACCCAGTACTTC. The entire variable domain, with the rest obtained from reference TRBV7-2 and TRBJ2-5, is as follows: GAGVSQSPSNKVTEKGKDVELRCDPISGHTALYWYRQSLGQGLEFLIYFQGNSAPDKSGLPSDRFSAERTGGSVSTLTIQRTQQEDSAVYLCASSLTSTQETQYFGPGTRLLVL.